This entry features one TCR beta chain sequence. The V gene end was trimmed by 6 bases and the J gene end by 0 bases; junction bases not matched to a gene: 5. This CDR3 is 16 amino acids long. CDR1 and CDR2 from the germline V gene are SEHNR and FQNEAQ (reference sequence). This entry comes from a study of blood T cell repertoires in COVID-19. Study overall: Sample material is recorded as cDNA or gDNA derived from T cells, B-cell-depleted T cells, or PBMCs.

How the authors handled the data: Estimates of nucleated cell counts were drawn from the amplification of reference gene primers. TCRdb's table, derived via immunoSEQ multiplex PCR, lists solely in-frame clones and lacks some. V and J calls and clone size are as listed in that table; D and trimming were resolved from the DNA. The repertoire holds a few hundred thousand clones, around 84% seen once, with under 2% in the top ten. Cohorts were assigned according to the clinical history that participants reported. Two negative PCRs, clearance, or symptom resolution had been documented for recovered Cohort 3 donors.

The sequence was collected from a man aged 35 to 55 who had recovered from COVID-19. The J gene is TRBJ2-3, the V gene TRBV7-9; 11 bases line up with TRBD2. The source material was PBMCs or T cells enriched from blood (not recorded which). CDR3 in amino acids: CASRSGLAESTDTQYF. In DNA, the CDR3 is TGTGCCAGCAGGTCGGGACTAGCGGAAAGCACAGATACGCAGTATTTT. The variable domain in full, with the rest retrieved from reference TRBV7-9 and TRBJ2-3, is DTGVSQNPRHKITKRGQNVTFRCDPISEHNRLYWYRQTLGQGPEFLTYFQNEAQLEKSRLLSDRFSAERPKGSFSTLEIQRTEQGDSAMYLCASRSGLAESTDTQYFGPGTRLTVL.